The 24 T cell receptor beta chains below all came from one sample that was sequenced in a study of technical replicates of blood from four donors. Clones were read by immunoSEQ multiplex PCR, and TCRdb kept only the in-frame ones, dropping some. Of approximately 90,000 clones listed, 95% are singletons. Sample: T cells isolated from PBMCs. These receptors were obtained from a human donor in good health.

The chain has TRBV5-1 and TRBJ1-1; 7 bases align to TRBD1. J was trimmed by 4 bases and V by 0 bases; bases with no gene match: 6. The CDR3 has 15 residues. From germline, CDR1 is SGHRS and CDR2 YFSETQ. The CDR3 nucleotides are TGCGCCAGCAGCTTGGGAGACAGGGTCGTCACTGAAGCTTTCTTT. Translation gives CASSLGDRVVTEAFF.

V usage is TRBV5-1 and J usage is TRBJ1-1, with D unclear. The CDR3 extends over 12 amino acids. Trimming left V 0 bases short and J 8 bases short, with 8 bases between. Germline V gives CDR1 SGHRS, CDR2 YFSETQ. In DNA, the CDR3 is TGCGCCAGCAGCTTGGAGGGCGGGGAAGCTTTCTTT. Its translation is CASSLEGGEAFF. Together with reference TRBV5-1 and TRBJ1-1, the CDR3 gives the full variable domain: KAGVTQTPRYLIKTRGQQVTLSCSPISGHRSVSWYQQTPGQGLQFLFEYFSETQRNKGNFPGRFSGRQFSNSRSEMNVSTLELGDSALYLCASSLEGGEAFFGQGTRLTVV.

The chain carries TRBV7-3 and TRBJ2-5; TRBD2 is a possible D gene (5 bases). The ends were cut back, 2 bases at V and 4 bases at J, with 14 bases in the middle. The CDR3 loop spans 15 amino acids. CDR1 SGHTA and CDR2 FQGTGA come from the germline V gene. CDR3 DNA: TGTGCCAGCAGCTTATCGGGCGGGTCTGGAGAGACCCAGTACTTC. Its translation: CASSLSGGSGETQYF.

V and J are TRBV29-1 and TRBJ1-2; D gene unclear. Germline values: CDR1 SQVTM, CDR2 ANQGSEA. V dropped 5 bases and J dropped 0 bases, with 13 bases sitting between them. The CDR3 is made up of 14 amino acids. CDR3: CSVTGRTTNYGYTF. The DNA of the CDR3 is TGCAGCGTTACCGGGCGGACTACTAACTATGGCTACACCTTC.

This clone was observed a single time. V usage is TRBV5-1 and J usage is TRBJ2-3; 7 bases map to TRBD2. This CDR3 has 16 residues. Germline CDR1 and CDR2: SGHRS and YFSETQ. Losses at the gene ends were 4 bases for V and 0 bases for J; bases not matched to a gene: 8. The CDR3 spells CASSLLALPSTDTQYF. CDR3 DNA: TGCGCCAGCAGCCTACTAGCGCTACCTAGCACAGATACGCAGTATTTT.

CDR3 nucleotides: TGTGCCAGCAGCTTCGGGACAGGGAGATCACCCCTCCACTTT. It yields the protein CASSFGTGRSPLHF. The V and J genes are TRBV5-8 and TRBJ1-6, with 9 bases matching TRBD1. The germline V gene has CDR1 SGHTS and CDR2 YDEGEE. V gave up 2 bases and J gave up 10 bases; unmatched junction bases: 4. The CDR3 runs 14 residues.

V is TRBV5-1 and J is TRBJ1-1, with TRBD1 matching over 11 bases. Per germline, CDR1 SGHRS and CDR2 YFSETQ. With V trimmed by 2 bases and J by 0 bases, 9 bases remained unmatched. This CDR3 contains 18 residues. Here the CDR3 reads CASSFRTGGRKMNTEAFF. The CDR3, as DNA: TGCGCCAGCAGCTTTAGGACAGGGGGCAGGAAGATGAACACTGAAGCTTTCTTT. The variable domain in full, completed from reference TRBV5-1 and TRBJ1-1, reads KAGVTQTPRYLIKTRGQQVTLSCSPISGHRSVSWYQQTPGQGLQFLFEYFSETQRNKGNFPGRFSGRQFSNSRSEMNVSTLELGDSALYLCASSFRTGGRKMNTEAFFGQGTRLTVV.

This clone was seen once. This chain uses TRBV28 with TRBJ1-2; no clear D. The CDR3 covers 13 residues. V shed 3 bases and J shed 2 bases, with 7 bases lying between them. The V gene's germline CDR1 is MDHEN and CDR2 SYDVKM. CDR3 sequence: CASSFLGNYGYTF. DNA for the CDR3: TGTGCCAGCAGTTTCTTGGGCAACTATGGCTACACCTTC.

CDR3 protein: CASRTLGYEQYF. CDR3 nucleotides: TGTGCCAGCAGAACCCTAGGATACGAGCAGTACTTC. The chain carries TRBV6-5 and TRBJ2-7; D call uncertain. CDR1 is MNHEY and CDR2 is SVGAGI in the germline V gene. The CDR3 loop spans 12 amino acids. Trimming pared 6 bases from V and 4 bases from J, leaving 10 bases between.

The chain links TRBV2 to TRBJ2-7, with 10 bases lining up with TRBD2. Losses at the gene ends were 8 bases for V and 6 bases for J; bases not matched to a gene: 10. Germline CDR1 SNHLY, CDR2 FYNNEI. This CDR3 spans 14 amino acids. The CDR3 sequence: CASEGVSGRAEQYF. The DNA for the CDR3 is TGTGCCAGCGAGGGGGTCAGCGGGAGGGCCGAGCAGTACTTC.

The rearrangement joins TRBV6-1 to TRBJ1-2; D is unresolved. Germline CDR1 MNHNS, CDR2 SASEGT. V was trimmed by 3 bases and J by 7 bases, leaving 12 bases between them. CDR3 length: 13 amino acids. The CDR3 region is CASSDSTTVGYTF. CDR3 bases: TGTGCCAGCAGTGACTCTACTACGGTTGGCTACACCTTC.

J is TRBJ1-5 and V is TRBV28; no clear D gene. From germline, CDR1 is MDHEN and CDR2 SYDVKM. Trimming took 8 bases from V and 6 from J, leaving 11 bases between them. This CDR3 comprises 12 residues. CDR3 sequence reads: CASGTFAQPQHF. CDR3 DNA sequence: TGTGCCAGCGGCACATTCGCTCAGCCCCAGCATTTT. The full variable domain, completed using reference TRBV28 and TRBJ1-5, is DVKVTQSSRYLVKRTGEKVFLECVQDMDHENMFWYRQDPGLGLRLIYFSYDVKMKEKGDIPEGYSVSREKKERFSLILESASTNQTSMYLCASGTFAQPQHFGDGTRLSIL.

The CDR3, as DNA: TGCGCCAGCAGCTCAAGTACAGGGTCTAACTATGGCTACACCTTC. This codes for CASSSSTGSNYGYTF. This sequence joins TRBV5-1 and TRBJ1-2, with D maybe TRBD1 (6 bases). V lost 3 bases and J lost 0, with 12 bases in between. Per the germline V gene, CDR1 is SGHRS and CDR2 is YFSETQ. This CDR3 has 15 residues.

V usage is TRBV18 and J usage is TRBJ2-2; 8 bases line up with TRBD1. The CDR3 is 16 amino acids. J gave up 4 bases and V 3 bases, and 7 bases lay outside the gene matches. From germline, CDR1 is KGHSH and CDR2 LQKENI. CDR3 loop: CASSPKLTGATGELFF. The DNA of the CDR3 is TGTGCCAGCTCACCCAAGCTGACAGGGGCCACCGGGGAGCTGTTTTTT.

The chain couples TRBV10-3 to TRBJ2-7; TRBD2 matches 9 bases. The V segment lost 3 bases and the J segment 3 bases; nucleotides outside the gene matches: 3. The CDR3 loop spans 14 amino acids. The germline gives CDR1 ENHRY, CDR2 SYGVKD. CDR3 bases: TGTGCCATCAGTGACGCGACTAGCGGCTACGAGCAGTACTTC. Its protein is CAISDATSGYEQYF.

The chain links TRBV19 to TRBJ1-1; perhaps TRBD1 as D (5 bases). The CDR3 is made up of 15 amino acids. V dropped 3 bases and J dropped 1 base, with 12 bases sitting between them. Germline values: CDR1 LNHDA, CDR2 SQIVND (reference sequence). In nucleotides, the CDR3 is TGTGCCAGTAGTATCTACGGCAGGGCGAACACTGAAGCTTTCTTT. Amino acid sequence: CASSIYGRANTEAFF. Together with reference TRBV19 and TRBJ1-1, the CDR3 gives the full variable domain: DGGITQSPKYLFRKEGQNVTLSCEQNLNHDAMYWYRQDPGQGLRLIYYSQIVNDFQKGDIAEGYSVSREKKESFPLTVTSAQKNPTAFYLCASSIYGRANTEAFFGQGTRLTVV.

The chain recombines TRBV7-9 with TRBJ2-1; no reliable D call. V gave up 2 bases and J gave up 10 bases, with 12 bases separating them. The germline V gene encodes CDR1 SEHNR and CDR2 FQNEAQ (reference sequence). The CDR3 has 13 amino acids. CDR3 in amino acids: CASSLSSAEEQFF. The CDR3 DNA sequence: TGTGCCAGCAGCTTATCCTCGGCGGAAGAGCAGTTCTTC. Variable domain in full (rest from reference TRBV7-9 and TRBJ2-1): DTGVSQNPRHKITKRGQNVTFRCDPISEHNRLYWYRQTLGQGPEFLTYFQNEAQLEKSRLLSDRFSAERPKGSFSTLEIQRTEQGDSAMYLCASSLSSAEEQFFGPGTRLTVL.

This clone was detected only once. The CDR3 DNA reads as TGTGCCAGCAGTCATAGCGGGTCCAACGAGCAGTACTTC. Protein product: CASSHSGSNEQYF. This chain connects TRBV27 to TRBJ2-7, with 7 bases aligning to TRBD2. Unmatched junction bases numbered 6, after V lost 5 bases and J lost 5 bases. Germline values: CDR1 MNHEY, CDR2 SMNVEV (reference sequence). This CDR3 contains 13 residues.

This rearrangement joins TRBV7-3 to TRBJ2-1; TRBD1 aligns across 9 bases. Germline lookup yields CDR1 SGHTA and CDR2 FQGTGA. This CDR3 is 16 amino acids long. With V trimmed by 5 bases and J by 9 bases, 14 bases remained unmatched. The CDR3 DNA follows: TGTGCCAGCAGCATATTAACCGGGACAGGGTCAGGTGAGCAGTTCTTC. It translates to CASSILTGTGSGEQFF.

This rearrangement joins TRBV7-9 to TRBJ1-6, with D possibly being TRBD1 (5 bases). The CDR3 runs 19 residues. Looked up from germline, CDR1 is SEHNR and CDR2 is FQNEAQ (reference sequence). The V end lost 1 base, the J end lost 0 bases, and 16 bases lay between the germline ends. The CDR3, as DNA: TGTGCCAGCAGCTTAGTCGGCGGATCAGGGCGCTCCTATAATTCACCCCTCCACTTT. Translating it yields CASSLVGGSGRSYNSPLHF.

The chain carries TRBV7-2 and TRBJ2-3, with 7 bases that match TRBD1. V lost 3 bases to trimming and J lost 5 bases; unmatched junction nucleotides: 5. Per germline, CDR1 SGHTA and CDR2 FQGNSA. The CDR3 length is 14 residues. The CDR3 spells CASSFLTGEDTQYF. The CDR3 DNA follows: TGTGCCAGCAGCTTCCTCACAGGGGAAGATACGCAGTATTTT.

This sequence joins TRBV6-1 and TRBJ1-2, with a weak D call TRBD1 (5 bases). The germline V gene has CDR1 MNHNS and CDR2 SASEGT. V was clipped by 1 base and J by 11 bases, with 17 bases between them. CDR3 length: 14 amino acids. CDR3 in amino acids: CASSEVGRAARYTF. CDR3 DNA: TGTGCCAGCAGTGAAGTGGGCAGGGCAGCTAGGTACACCTTC.

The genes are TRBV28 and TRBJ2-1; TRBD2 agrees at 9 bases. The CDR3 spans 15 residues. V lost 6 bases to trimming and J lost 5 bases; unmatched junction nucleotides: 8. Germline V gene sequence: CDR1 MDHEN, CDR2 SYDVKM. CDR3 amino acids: CASSKTSGGDNEQFF. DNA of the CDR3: TGTGCCAGCAGCAAGACTAGCGGAGGGGACAATGAGCAGTTCTTC.

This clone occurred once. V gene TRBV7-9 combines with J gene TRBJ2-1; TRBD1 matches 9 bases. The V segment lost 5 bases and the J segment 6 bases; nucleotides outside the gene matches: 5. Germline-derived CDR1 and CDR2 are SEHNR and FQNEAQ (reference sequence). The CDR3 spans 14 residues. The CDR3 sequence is CASSPRDRVNEQFF. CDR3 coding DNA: TGTGCCAGCAGCCCTCGGGACAGGGTCAATGAGCAGTTCTTC.